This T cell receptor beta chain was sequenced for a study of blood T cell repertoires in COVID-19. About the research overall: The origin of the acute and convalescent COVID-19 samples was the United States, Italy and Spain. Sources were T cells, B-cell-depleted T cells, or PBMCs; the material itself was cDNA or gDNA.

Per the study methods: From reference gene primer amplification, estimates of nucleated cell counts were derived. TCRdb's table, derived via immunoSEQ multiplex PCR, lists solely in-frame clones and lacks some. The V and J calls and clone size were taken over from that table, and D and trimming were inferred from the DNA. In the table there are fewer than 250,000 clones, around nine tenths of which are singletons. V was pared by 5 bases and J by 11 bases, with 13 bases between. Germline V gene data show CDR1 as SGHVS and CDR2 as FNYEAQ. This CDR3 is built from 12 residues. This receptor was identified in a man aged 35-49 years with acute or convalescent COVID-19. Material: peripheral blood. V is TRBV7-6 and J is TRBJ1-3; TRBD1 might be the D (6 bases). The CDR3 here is CASSVGGHAIYF. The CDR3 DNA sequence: TGTGCCAGCAGCGTGGGGGGGCACGCCATATATTTT.